A single sample gave rise to the 3 T cell receptor beta chains below, sequenced in a study of radiation and T cells in renal cell carcinoma. Method: immunoSEQ multiplex PCR; TCRdb's copy keeps in-frame clones and lacks some. The sample has around 140,000 clones; less than 90% are singletons. Time point here: blood 4 weeks post-SBRT, at nephrectomy. Treatment meaning: 15 Gy SBRT to primary tumor, nephrectomy 4 weeks later. The material sequenced was blood, taken from a patient whose treatment included radiotherapy and nephrectomy. All receptors derive from a woman aged 45-59 years with renal cell carcinoma.

The chain recombines TRBV2 with TRBJ2-7; D remains unclear. The CDR3 totals 11 residues. The germline V gene has CDR1 SNHLY and CDR2 FYNNEI. V gave up 6 bases and J gave up 7 bases, with 10 bases separating them. The CDR3 DNA sequence: TGTGCCAGCAGCTTACGGCGGGAGCAGTACTTC. This gives the protein CASSLRREQYF.

In this sample, this clone turned up once. The chain is built from TRBV10-1 and TRBJ2-3; 9 bases line up with TRBD1. Germline V gene data show CDR1 as WNHNN and CDR2 as SYGVQD (reference sequence). V lost 5 bases and J lost 1; bases outside the gene matches: 7. There are 16 residues in the CDR3. DNA for the CDR3: TGCGCCAGCAGTAAGGGACAGGGAGGAGGCACAGATACGCAGTATTTT. Encoded protein: CASSKGQGGGTDTQYF.

The chain combines TRBV6-1 with TRBJ2-7; 12 nucleotides align to TRBD1. The CDR3 has 14 amino acids. CDR1 and CDR2 (germline): MNHNS, SASEGT. After removal of 6 bases from V and 3 bases from J, the junction contained 3 bases not matched to a gene. The CDR3 sequence: CASRGQGADYEQYF. The CDR3 region has the DNA TGTGCCAGCAGGGGACAGGGGGCGGACTACGAGCAGTACTTC.